Following are 30 T cell receptor beta chains from one sample sequenced in a study of T cells in localized non-small cell lung cancer. Some clones are missing from TCRdb's copy, which holds only in-frame ones; the method was immunoSEQ multiplex PCR. The sample has 20,000 to 25,000 clones, roughly 80% seen once. Sequencing was performed on PBMCs, taken before any cancer treatment. The receptor source for this set is a man aged 40 to 75 with stage II lung adenocarcinoma.

This clone was observed a few times. The V and J genes are TRBV4-2 and TRBJ2-2; the D is unclear. CDR1 and CDR2 from the germline V gene are LGHNA and YNFKEQ. Trimming took 1 base from V and 1 from J, leaving 10 bases between them. The CDR3 runs 16 residues. CDR3 sequence (DNA): TGTGCCAGCAGCCAAGTTGGGCTCCGGAACACCGGGGAGCTGTTTTTT. It encodes CASSQVGLRNTGELFF.

The V and J genes are TRBV18 and TRBJ1-2; 8 nucleotides line up with TRBD1. The CDR3 runs 15 residues. Germline CDR1 is KGHSH and CDR2 is LQKENI. The J segment lost 5 bases and the V segment lost 2 bases, leaving 7 bases of the junction unmatched. In DNA, the CDR3 is TGTGCCAGCTCACCAACTCCAGGGGGCGATTATGGCTACACCTTC. Its protein product is CASSPTPGGDYGYTF. Full variable domain (remainder filled in from reference TRBV18 and TRBJ1-2): NAGVMQNPRHLVRRRGQEARLRCSPMKGHSHVYWYRQLPEEGLKFMVYLQKENIIDESGMPKERFSAEFPKEGPSILRIQQVVRGDSAAYFCASSPTPGGDYGYTFGSGTRLTVV.

This clone was recorded once. The V gene is TRBV6-4, the J gene TRBJ2-3; D remains unclear. CDR1 is MRHNA and CDR2 is SNTAGT in the germline V gene. The CDR3 runs 14 residues. V gave up 4 bases and J gave up 4 bases, with 12 bases separating them. Here the CDR3 DNA reads TGTGCCAGCAGTGCATCAGGTACGGCAGATACGCAGTATTTT. It encodes CASSASGTADTQYF.

This clone showed up just once. The chain employs TRBV27 and TRBJ2-5; D may correspond to TRBD1 or TRBD2 (5 bases each). CDR3 length: 15 amino acids. V lost 6 bases and J 4 bases, leaving 18 bases between the germline ends. Looked up from germline, CDR1 is MNHEY and CDR2 is SMNVEV (reference sequence). The CDR3 DNA follows: TGTGCCAGCAGAAGACCGGGAATAACAGGAGAGACCCAGTACTTC. Its translation is CASRRPGITGETQYF.

The chain links TRBV6-6 to TRBJ1-4; possibly TRBD1 for D (5 bases). CDR1 and CDR2 from the germline V gene are MNHNY and SVGAGI (reference sequence). The CDR3 has 15 amino acids. Trimming left V 1 base short and J 8 bases short, with 14 bases between. The CDR3 protein is CASSYWSVEGEKLFF. The CDR3 DNA reads TGTGCCAGCAGTTACTGGTCGGTTGAGGGGGAAAAACTGTTTTTT.

The chain uses TRBV10-3 and TRBJ2-5; TRBD2 aligns across 7 bases. Germline CDR1 and CDR2: ENHRY and SYGVKD. Germline trimming cut 3 bases from V and 3 bases from J; bases unmatched to any gene: 4. The CDR3 is made up of 14 amino acids. This chain's CDR3 is CAISDMAGEETQYF. CDR3 sequence (DNA): TGTGCCATCAGTGACATGGCGGGGGAAGAGACCCAGTACTTC.

The rearrangement joins TRBV7-2 to TRBJ2-7; no definite D call. The CDR3 totals 14 residues. Germline V gene data show CDR1 as SGHTA and CDR2 as FQGNSA. Trimming left V 0 bases short and J 4 bases short, with 10 bases between. In nucleotides, the CDR3 is TGTGCCAGCAGCTTAGCGGGATCATCTTACGAGCAGTACTTC. Amino acids: CASSLAGSSYEQYF.

CDR3 protein: CASSNPYETQYF. In nucleotides, the CDR3 is TGTGCCAGCAGCAACCCGTACGAGACCCAGTACTTC. This chain joins TRBV7-2 and TRBJ2-5; D call uncertain. The CDR3 covers 12 residues. Trimming left V 5 bases short and J 5 bases short, with 9 bases between. The germline V gene has CDR1 SGHTA and CDR2 FQGNSA.

The chain carries TRBV5-1 and TRBJ2-2, with D possibly being TRBD1 (5 bases). This CDR3 has 15 residues. CDR1 SGHRS and CDR2 YFSETQ come from the germline V gene. Trimming pared 6 bases from V and 2 bases from J, leaving 14 bases between. The CDR3 DNA sequence: TGCGCCAGCAAACCCAGGGTGGAAAACACCGGGGAGCTGTTTTTT. This sequence encodes CASKPRVENTGELFF.

The rearrangement joins TRBV7-8 to TRBJ1-6; D unresolved. Trimming removed 0 bases from V and 7 bases from J, with 10 bases in between. CDR1 and CDR2 (germline): SGHVS, FQNEAQ. This CDR3 contains 15 residues. The CDR3 DNA sequence: TGTGCCAGCAGCTTAGCGGCAGCAATCAATTCACCCCTCCACTTT. This encodes CASSLAAAINSPLHF. Supplemented by reference TRBV7-8 and TRBJ1-6, the full variable domain reads GAGVSQSPRYKVAKRGQDVALRCDPISGHVSLFWYQQALGQGPEFLTYFQNEAQLDKSGLPSDRFFAERPEGSVSTLKIQRTQQEDSAVYLCASSLAAAINSPLHFGNGTRLTVT.

This clone was seen more than once but under ten times. The chain couples TRBV7-9 to TRBJ1-1, with unresolved D. The germline gives CDR1 SEHNR, CDR2 FQNEAQ (reference sequence). V lost 5 bases to trimming and J lost 2 bases, with 12 bases between them. The CDR3 is 14 residues long. CDR3 sequence: CASSRDLRNTEAFF. The CDR3 DNA sequence: TGTGCCAGCAGCAGAGACCTCCGAAACACTGAAGCTTTCTTT.

This clone was counted between two and nine times. The gene calls are TRBV4-1 and TRBJ2-2; D is uncertain. Trimming removed 4 bases at V and 3 bases at J, with 12 bases between. Germline CDR1 and CDR2: MGHRA and YSYEKL. CDR3 length: 15 amino acids. This CDR3 reads CASSPFQSYTGELFF. In nucleotides, the CDR3 is TGCGCCAGCAGCCCCTTCCAGTCCTACACCGGGGAGCTGTTTTTT.

The V and J genes are TRBV25-1 and TRBJ2-3, with 8 positions matching TRBD1. The germline CDR1 and CDR2 sequences are MGHDK and SYGVNS. Losses at the gene ends were 8 bases for V and 2 bases for J; bases not matched to a gene: 18. The CDR3 covers 18 residues. The CDR3 is CASRITGTGPATTDTQYF. CDR3 nucleotide sequence: TGTGCCAGCCGAATTACAGGGACAGGTCCTGCTACCACAGATACGCAGTATTTT.

This chain links TRBV6-5 with TRBJ2-3; 11 positions agree with TRBD2. The CDR3 length is 16 residues. CDR1 is MNHEY and CDR2 is SVGAGI in the germline V gene. V was pared by 2 bases and J by 1 base, with 2 bases of the junction left unmatched. CDR3 nucleotides: TGTGCCAGCAGTTACGTAGCGGGGGGGGGCACAGATACGCAGTATTTT. The encoded protein is CASSYVAGGGTDTQYF.

V is TRBV5-1 and J is TRBJ1-1; 11 bases map to TRBD1. Trimming cost V 4 bases and J 3 bases; bases outside gene matches: 5. Germline assignment: CDR1 SGHRS and CDR2 YFSETQ. CDR3 length: 15 residues. This chain's CDR3 is CASSLLGQGDTEAFF. The CDR3 DNA reads as TGCGCCAGCAGCCTACTGGGACAGGGGGACACTGAAGCTTTCTTT.

The CDR3 reads CASSPGLAAGANVLTF. DNA of the CDR3: TGTGCCAGCTCACCAGGACTAGCAGCCGGGGCCAACGTCCTGACTTTC. The rearrangement joins TRBV18 to TRBJ2-6; 8 bases match TRBD2. With 2 bases clipped from V and 4 bases from J, the junction kept 4 bases outside the gene matches. Germline CDR1 KGHSH, CDR2 LQKENI. This CDR3 has 16 amino acids.

V usage is TRBV7-2 and J usage is TRBJ2-5; 8 nucleotides line up with TRBD2. Per the germline V gene, CDR1 is SGHTA and CDR2 is FQGNSA. Trimming cost V 6 bases and J 5 bases; bases outside gene matches: 5. The CDR3 totals 13 residues. CDR3 bases: TGTGCCAGCAGTCGGGGGGGATGGGAGACCCAGTACTTC. Translated: CASSRGGWETQYF. The full variable domain, in which reference TRBV7-2 and TRBJ2-5 provide the parts outside the CDR3, is GAGVSQSPSNKVTEKGKDVELRCDPISGHTALYWYRQSLGQGLEFLIYFQGNSAPDKSGLPSDRFSAERTGGSVSTLTIQRTQQEDSAVYLCASSRGGWETQYFGPGTRLLVL.

The chain couples TRBV5-1 to TRBJ1-5; D call uncertain. Between the trimmed V and J ends, which lost 1 base and 1 base, there was a span of 6 bases. Looked up from germline, CDR1 is SGHRS and CDR2 is YFSETQ. The CDR3 contains 14 residues. The CDR3, as DNA: TGCGCCAGCAGCTTGACAGCCAGCAATCAGCCCCAGCATTTT. Amino acids: CASSLTASNQPQHF.

The sample holds a few counts of this clone. The chain has TRBV4-1 and TRBJ2-2; no definite D call. The V end was cut by 0 bases, the J end by 7 bases, with 9 bases between. The CDR3 spans 14 residues. Germline V lookup: CDR1 MGHRA, CDR2 YSYEKL. CDR3 loop: CASSQEVFSGELFF. The CDR3 DNA follows: TGCGCCAGCAGCCAAGAAGTCTTCAGCGGGGAGCTGTTTTTT.

V usage is TRBV30 and J usage is TRBJ2-7, with TRBD2 matching 7 bases. The CDR3 extends over 12 amino acids. CDR1 and CDR2 (germline): GTSNPN, SVGIG (reference sequence). The V gene end was trimmed by 5 bases and the J gene end by 2 bases; junction bases not matched to a gene: 3. CDR3 sequence reads: CAWGRGTYEQYF. The CDR3, as DNA: TGTGCCTGGGGGAGGGGAACCTACGAGCAGTACTTC.

This clone has only one observation. V gene TRBV7-2 combines with J gene TRBJ2-2; no reliable D call. The CDR3 covers 11 residues. CDR1 and CDR2 (germline): SGHTA, FQGNSA. With 3 bases removed from V and 7 bases from J, the gap between germline ends came to 3 bases. CDR3 loop: CASSFGGELFF. CDR3 nucleotides: TGTGCCAGCAGCTTCGGCGGGGAGCTGTTTTTT. Based on the CDR3 plus reference TRBV7-2 and TRBJ2-2, the full variable domain is GAGVSQSPSNKVTEKGKDVELRCDPISGHTALYWYRQSLGQGLEFLIYFQGNSAPDKSGLPSDRFSAERTGGSVSTLTIQRTQQEDSAVYLCASSFGGELFFGEGSRLTVL.

The CDR3, as DNA: TGTGCCAGCTCACCACCGATGGGCGGGGAGACCCAGTACTTC. Its protein is CASSPPMGGETQYF. The chain joins TRBV18 to TRBJ2-5; the D gene is possibly TRBD2 (5 bases). Trimming took off 0 bases at V and 5 bases at J, with 10 bases between the two ends. The CDR3 is 14 amino acids. The germline CDR1 and CDR2 sequences are KGHSH and LQKENI.

This clone is a singleton in its sample. This chain links TRBV6-1 with TRBJ1-1; D not resolved. The germline V and J ends were trimmed by 8 bases and 0 bases, with 13 bases remaining between them. The CDR3 is made up of 14 amino acids. CDR1 and CDR2 (germline): MNHNS, SASEGT. The CDR3 bases are TGTGCCAGCCTGGGCAGTGGGATGAACACTGAAGCTTTCTTT. Its protein product is CASLGSGMNTEAFF.

This chain joins TRBV15 and TRBJ2-2, with 11 bases aligning to TRBD2. Germline CDR1 and CDR2: LNHNV and YYDKDF (reference sequence). Unmatched junction bases numbered 1, after V lost 0 bases and J lost 4 bases. The CDR3 spans 16 residues. The CDR3 coding sequence is TGTGCCACCAGCAGAGAACTAGCGGGAGTCACCGGGGAGCTGTTTTTT. This gives the protein CATSRELAGVTGELFF.

DNA of the CDR3: TGCGCCAGCAGCCAAGCAGGGCTCGTGGCTGGCTACACCTTC. This encodes CASSQAGLVAGYTF. V gene TRBV4-3 combines with J gene TRBJ1-2; possible D gene TRBD1, 5 bases. Per the germline V gene, CDR1 is LGHNA and CDR2 is YSLEER. V was pared by 1 base and J by 7 bases, with 13 bases between. The CDR3 extends over 14 amino acids.

The chain is built from TRBV19 and TRBJ1-5; D gene unclear. The V gene lost 4 bases and the J gene lost 7 bases, with 20 bases spanning the gap. The germline V gene has CDR1 LNHDA and CDR2 SQIVND (reference sequence). The CDR3 length is 16 residues. The CDR3 loop reads CASSTAPLGVKQPQHF. In nucleotides, the CDR3 is TGTGCCAGTAGTACCGCCCCCTTGGGCGTGAAACAGCCCCAGCATTTT.

This clone was counted once. The chain is built from TRBV30 and TRBJ1-2; D possibly corresponds to TRBD1 (5 bases). CDR3 length: 14 residues. Germline V CDR1 and CDR2: GTSNPN, SVGIG (reference sequence). Trimming shortened V by 0 bases and J by 4 bases, and 12 bases separated the two germline ends. CDR3 amino acids: CAWSVPRGVYGYTF. CDR3 bases: TGTGCCTGGAGTGTACCAAGGGGCGTCTATGGCTACACCTTC. Full variable domain (rest looked up from reference TRBV30 and TRBJ1-2): SQTIHQWPATLVQPVGSPLSLECTVEGTSNPNLYWYRQAAGRGLQLLFYSVGIGQISSEVPQNLSASRPQDRQFILSSKKLLLSDSGFYLCAWSVPRGVYGYTFGSGTRLTVV.

V and J are TRBV11-2 and TRBJ1-1; D is undetermined. Germline CDR1 is SGHAT and CDR2 is FQNNGV. The V and J ends lost 4 bases and 1 base respectively, with 13 bases between them. The CDR3 length is 15 residues. CDR3 DNA sequence: TGTGCCAGCAGCTCGACCCGGACCGCGAACACTGAAGCTTTCTTT. This encodes CASSSTRTANTEAFF.

The chain carries TRBV10-1 and TRBJ1-5; perhaps TRBD1 as D (5 bases). Germline V gives CDR1 WNHNN, CDR2 SYGVQD (reference sequence). V lost 6 bases and J lost 3, with 9 bases in between. The CDR3 is 13 amino acids. The CDR3 nucleotides read TGCGCCAGCAGCCCGGGACTCAATCAGCCCCAGCATTTT. As protein: CASSPGLNQPQHF.

This rearrangement joins TRBV21-1 to TRBJ1-2; the D segment call TRBD1 is taken from the table without a DNA check. TRBV21-1 is a pseudogene. This CDR3 has 16 amino acids. This CDR3 reads CASSTSIGTGSYGYTF. The CDR3 region has the DNA TGTGCCAGCAGCACCTCCATCGGGACAGGTTCCTATGGCTACACCTTC.